The source of this T cell receptor beta chain is a study of blood T cell repertoires in COVID-19. Whole-study context: Sample material is recorded as cDNA or gDNA derived from T cells, B-cell-depleted T cells, or PBMCs.

V lost 3 bases and J lost 2; bases outside the gene matches: 4. This CDR3 is built from 17 residues. Germline V CDR1 and CDR2: KGHSH, LQKENI. Measured with immunoSEQ multiplex PCR; TCRdb has only the in-frame clones, and not every one. Of about 290,000 clones detected, around nine tenths appear once; the ten largest clones hold less than 1%. The chain employs TRBV18 and TRBJ2-2, with TRBD2 matching 12 bases. The sequenced sample consisted of peripheral blood. This receptor was identified in a woman between 40 and 55 years old who had recovered from COVID-19. CDR3 protein: CASSPLLAGGNTGELFF. DNA of the CDR3: TGTGCCAGCTCACCGCTACTAGCGGGAGGTAACACCGGGGAGCTGTTTTTT.